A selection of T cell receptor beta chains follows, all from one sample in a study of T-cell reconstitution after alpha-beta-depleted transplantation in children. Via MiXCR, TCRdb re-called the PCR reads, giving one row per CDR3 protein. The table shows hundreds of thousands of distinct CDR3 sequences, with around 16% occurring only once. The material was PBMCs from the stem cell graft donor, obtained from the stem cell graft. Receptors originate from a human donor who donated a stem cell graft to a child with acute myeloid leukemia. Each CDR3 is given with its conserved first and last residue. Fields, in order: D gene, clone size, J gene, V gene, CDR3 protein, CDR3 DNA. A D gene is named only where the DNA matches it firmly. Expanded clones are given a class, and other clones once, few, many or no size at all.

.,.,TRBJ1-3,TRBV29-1,CSVVPGSGNTIYF,TGCAGCGTTGTGCCTGGTTCTGGAAACACCATATATTTT
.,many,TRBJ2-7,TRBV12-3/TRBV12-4,CASSRWVGISLREQYF,TGTGCCAGCAGCCGCTGGGTCGGAATCTCCCTACGAGAGCAGTACTTC
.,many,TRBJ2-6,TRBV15,CATQERRANVLTF,TGTGCCACCCAAGAGCGGCGGGCCAACGTCCTGACTTTC
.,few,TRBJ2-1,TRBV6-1,CASSEGHDAYNEQFF,TGTGCCAGCAGTGAGGGGCACGACGCCTACAATGAGCAGTTCTTC
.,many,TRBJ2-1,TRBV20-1,CSAGEEYEQFF,TGCAGTGCTGGGGAGGAATATGAGCAGTTCTTC
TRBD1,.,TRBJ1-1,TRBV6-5,CASSYGGQGGGEAFF,TGTGCCAGCAGTTACGGTGGACAGGGGGGAGGTGAAGCTTTCTTT
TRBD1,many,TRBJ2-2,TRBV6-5,CASSYSSGTENTGELFF,TGTGCCAGCAGTTACTCCTCCGGGACAGAGAACACCGGGGAGCTGTTTTTT
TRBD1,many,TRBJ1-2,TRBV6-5,CASSYGQGANYGYTF,TGTGCCAGCAGTTACGGGCAGGGGGCTAACTATGGCTACACCTTC
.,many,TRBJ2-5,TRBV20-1,CSAGGWTAQETQYF,TGCAGTGCTGGTGGCTGGACGGCACAAGAGACCCAGTACTTC
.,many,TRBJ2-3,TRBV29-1,CSVQDNTDTQYF,TGCAGCGTTCAGGATAACACAGATACGCAGTATTTT
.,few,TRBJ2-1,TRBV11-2,CASSLDGGNLGRDNEQFF,TGTGCCAGCAGCTTAGACGGTGGTAATTTGGGCAGGGACAATGAGCAGTTCTTC
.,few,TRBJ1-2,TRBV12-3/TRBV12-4,CASSLWQGRDGYTF,TGTGCCAGCAGTTTATGGCAGGGGCGCGATGGCTACACCTTC
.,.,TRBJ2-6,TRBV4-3,CASSQGEGGSVLTF,TGCGCCAGCAGCCAAGGGGAAGGTGGAAGCGTCCTGACTTTC
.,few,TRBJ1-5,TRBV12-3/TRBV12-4,CASQGQGNQPQHF,TGTGCCAGTCAGGGGCAGGGCAATCAGCCCCAGCATTTT
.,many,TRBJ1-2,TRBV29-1,CSVKDSDSGANYGYTF,TGCAGCGTCAAGGACAGTGACAGTGGCGCTAACTATGGCTACACCTTC
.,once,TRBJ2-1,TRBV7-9,CASSTGGTNEQFF,TGTGCCAGCAGCACCGGGGGAACGAATGAGCAGTTCTTC
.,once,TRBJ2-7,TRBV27,CASSLYLDMGEQYF,TGTGCCAGCAGTTTATATCTAGACATGGGCGAGCAGTACTTC
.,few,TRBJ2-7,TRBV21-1,CASSLPGGEPNYEQYF,TGTGCCAGCAGCCTGCCAGGGGGCGAGCCCAACTACGAGCAGTACTTC
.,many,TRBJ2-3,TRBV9,CASSVGNSHATDTQYF,TGTGCCAGCAGCGTAGGTAATAGCCATGCCACAGATACGCAGTATTTT
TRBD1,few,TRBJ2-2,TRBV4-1,CASGQGERDTGELFF,TGCGCCAGCGGACAGGGAGAGCGGGACACCGGGGAGCTGTTTTTT
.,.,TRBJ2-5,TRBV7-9,CASSRFQETQYF,TGTGCCAGCAGCAGATTCCAAGAGACCCAGTACTTC
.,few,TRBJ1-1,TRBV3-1,CASSQRQRGAFF,TGTGCCAGCAGCCAGCGACAGCGCGGAGCTTTCTTT
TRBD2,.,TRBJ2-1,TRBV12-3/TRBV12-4,CASSTGTSGGNEQFF,TGTGCCAGCAGTACCGGGACTAGCGGGGGGAATGAGCAGTTCTTC
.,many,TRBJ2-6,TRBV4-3,CASSQVWERVSGANVLTF,TGCGCCAGCAGCCAAGTTTGGGAAAGGGTTTCTGGGGCCAACGTCCTGACTTTC
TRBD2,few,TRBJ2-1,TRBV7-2,CASSILAGGPYNEQFF,TGTGCCAGCAGCATTCTAGCGGGGGGGCCCTACAATGAGCAGTTCTTC
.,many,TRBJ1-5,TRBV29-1,CSVALGYSNQPQHF,TGCAGCGTTGCACTAGGATATAGCAATCAGCCCCAGCATTTT
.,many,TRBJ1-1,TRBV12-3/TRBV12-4,CASSLRGRVNTEAFF,TGTGCCAGCAGCCTCCGGGGGAGGGTGAACACTGAAGCTTTCTTT
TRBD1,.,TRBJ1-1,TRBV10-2,CASSEYQGVTEAFF,TGCGCCAGCAGTGAGTACCAGGGGGTGACTGAAGCTTTCTTT
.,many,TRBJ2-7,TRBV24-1,CATQGGYEQYF,TGTGCCACCCAAGGCGGATACGAGCAGTACTTC
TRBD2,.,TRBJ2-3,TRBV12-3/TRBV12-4,CASSFTGRADTQYF,TGTGCCAGCAGTTTCACGGGGAGGGCAGATACGCAGTATTTT
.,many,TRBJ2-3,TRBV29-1,CSVEQQATDTQYF,TGCAGCGTTGAGCAGCAAGCCACAGATACGCAGTATTTT
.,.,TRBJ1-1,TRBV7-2,CASSFAPPYTEAFF,TGTGCCAGCAGCTTTGCCCCCCCTTACACTGAAGCTTTCTTT
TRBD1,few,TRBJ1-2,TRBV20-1,CSAKRVGQGNYGYTF,TGCAGTGCGAAGAGGGTGGGACAGGGTAACTATGGCTACACCTTC
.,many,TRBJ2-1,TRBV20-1,CSAEEGYEQFF,TGCAGTGCTGAGGAAGGGTATGAGCAGTTCTTC
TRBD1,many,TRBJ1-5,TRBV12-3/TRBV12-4,CASSSGQGVNQPQHF,TGTGCCAGCAGTAGTGGACAGGGAGTGAATCAGCCCCAGCATTTT
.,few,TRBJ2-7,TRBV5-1,CASKNRVDEQYF,TGCGCCAGCAAAAACAGGGTGGACGAGCAGTACTTC
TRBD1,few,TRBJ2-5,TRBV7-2,CASRQGGETQYF,TGTGCCAGCAGACAGGGGGGAGAGACCCAGTACTTC
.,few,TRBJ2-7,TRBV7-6,CASSLVPRDEQYF,TGTGCCAGCAGCTTAGTGCCCAGGGACGAGCAGTACTTC
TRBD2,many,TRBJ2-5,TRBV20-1,CSAIRGGGETQYF,TGCAGTGCAATTCGCGGGGGGGGAGAGACCCAGTACTTC